This TCR beta chain was found in a study of shared clonotypes between healthy human individuals. The protocol was immunoSEQ multiplex PCR, while the TCRdb copy is restricted to in-frame clones and leaves out a portion. In the table there are 600,000 to 800,000 clones, over 55% of which are singletons. The CDR3 totals 16 residues. With 2 bases clipped from V and 5 bases from J, the junction kept 6 bases outside the gene matches. Per the germline V gene, CDR1 is MNHNS and CDR2 is SASEGT. The material sequenced was memory CD4+ T cells sorted from blood. The subset is: CD45RA-negative fraction. The sequence came from a woman in her thirties in good health. The chain is built from TRBV6-1 and TRBJ1-5; 10 positions match TRBD1. The CDR3 DNA reads as TGTGCCAGCAGTGAACCGACAGGGGGCTTCGATCAGCCCCAGCATTTT. Translated: CASSEPTGGFDQPQHF.